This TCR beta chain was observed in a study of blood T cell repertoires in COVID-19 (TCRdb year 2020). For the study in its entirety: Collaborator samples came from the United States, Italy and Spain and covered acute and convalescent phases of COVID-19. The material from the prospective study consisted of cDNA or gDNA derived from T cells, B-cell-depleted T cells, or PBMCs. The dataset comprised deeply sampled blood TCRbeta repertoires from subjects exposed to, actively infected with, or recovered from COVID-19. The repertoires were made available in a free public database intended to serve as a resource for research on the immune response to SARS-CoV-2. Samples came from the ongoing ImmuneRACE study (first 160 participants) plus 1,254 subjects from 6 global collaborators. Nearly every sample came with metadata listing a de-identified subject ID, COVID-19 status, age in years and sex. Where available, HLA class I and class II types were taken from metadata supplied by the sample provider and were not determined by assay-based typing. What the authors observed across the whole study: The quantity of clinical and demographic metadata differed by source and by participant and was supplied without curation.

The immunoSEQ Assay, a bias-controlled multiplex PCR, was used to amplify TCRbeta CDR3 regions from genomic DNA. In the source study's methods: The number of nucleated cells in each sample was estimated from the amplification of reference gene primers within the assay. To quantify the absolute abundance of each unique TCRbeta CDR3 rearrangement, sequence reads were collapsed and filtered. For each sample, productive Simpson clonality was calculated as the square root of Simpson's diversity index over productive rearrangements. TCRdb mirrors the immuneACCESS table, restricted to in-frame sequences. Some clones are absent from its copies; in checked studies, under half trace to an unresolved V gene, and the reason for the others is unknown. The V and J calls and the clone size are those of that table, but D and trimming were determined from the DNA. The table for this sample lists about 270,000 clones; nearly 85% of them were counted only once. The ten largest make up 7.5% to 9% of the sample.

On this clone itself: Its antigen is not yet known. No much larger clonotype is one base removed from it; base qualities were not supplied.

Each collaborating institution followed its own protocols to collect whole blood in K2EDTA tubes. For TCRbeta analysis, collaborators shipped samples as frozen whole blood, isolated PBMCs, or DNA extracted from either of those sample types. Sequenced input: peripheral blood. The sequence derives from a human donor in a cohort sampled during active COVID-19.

Here is the DNA: TGTGCCAGCAGCCAAGAGGGACTAGCGGGGGAAGCAGAGACCCAGTACTTC. Its amino acids are CASSQEGLAGEAETQYF. The V and J segments used are TRBV4-2 and TRBJ2-5; 14 central bases correspond to TRBD2. From its cysteine to its phenylalanine, the CDR3 spans 17 amino acids. Only the CDR3 DNA stays, 51 bases, in frame from base 1. The germline V gene provides CDR1 LGHNA and CDR2 YNFKEQ. The junction shows trimming of 0 bases on V and 4 bases on J, and the gene matches do not reach 4 bases of it.